A single T cell receptor (beta chain) is shown here with its context. Its antigen is not known. These data originate in a study of vaccination effects on CD4 cells after COVID-19. Viral peptide pools were used in the ViraFEST assay to expand antigen-specific CD4+ T cells, and sequencing came afterward. Culture proceeded for about ten days, and CD4+ T cells were then isolated. Sequencing was performed with immunoSEQ multiplex PCR; in TCRdb, only in-frame clones are kept and a portion is missing. The repertoire holds about 61,000 clones, roughly 79% seen once, with roughly 2.4% in the top ten. This CDR3 has 14 amino acids. Deletions cut 3 bases from V and 5 bases from J, with 13 bases between. The germline V gene encodes CDR1 LNHDA and CDR2 SQIVND (reference sequence).

The TCR comes from a human donor who received a COVID-19 vaccine. This material consisted of CD4+ T cells from PBMCs cultured with HCoV-229E spike peptides, taken before COVID-19 vaccination. V and J are TRBV19 and TRBJ2-5, with a weak D call TRBD1 (7 bases). The CDR3 is CASSMEGAGETQYF. DNA of the CDR3: TGTGCCAGTAGTATGGAGGGGGCAGGGGAGACCCAGTACTTC. The full variable domain, completed using reference TRBV19 and TRBJ2-5, is DGGITQSPKYLFRKEGQNVTLSCEQNLNHDAMYWYRQDPGQGLRLIYYSQIVNDFQKGDIAEGYSVSREKKESFPLTVTSAQKNPTAFYLCASSMEGAGETQYFGPGTRLLVL.